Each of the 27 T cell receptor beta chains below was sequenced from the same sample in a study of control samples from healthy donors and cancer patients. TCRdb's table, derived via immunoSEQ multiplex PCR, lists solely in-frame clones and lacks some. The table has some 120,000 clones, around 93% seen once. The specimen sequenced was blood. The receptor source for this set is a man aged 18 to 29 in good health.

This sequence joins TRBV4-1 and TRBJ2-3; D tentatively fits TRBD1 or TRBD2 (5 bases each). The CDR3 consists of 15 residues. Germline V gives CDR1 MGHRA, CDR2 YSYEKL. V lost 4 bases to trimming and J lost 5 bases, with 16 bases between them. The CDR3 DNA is TGCGCCAGCAGCCCCGGGGCCGGCTACGGAGATACGCAGTATTTT. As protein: CASSPGAGYGDTQYF.

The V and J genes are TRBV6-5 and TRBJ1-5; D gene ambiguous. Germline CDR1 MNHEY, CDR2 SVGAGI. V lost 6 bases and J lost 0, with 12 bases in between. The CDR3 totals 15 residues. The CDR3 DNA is TGTGCCAGCAGGGGCGGGGTACATAGCAATCAGCCCCAGCATTTT. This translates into CASRGGVHSNQPQHF.

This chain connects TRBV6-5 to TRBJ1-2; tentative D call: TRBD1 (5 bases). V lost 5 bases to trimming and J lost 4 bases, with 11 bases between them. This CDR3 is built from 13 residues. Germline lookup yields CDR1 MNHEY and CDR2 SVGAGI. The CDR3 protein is CASSRDSFYGYTF. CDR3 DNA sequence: TGTGCCAGCAGTAGAGACAGCTTCTATGGCTACACCTTC.

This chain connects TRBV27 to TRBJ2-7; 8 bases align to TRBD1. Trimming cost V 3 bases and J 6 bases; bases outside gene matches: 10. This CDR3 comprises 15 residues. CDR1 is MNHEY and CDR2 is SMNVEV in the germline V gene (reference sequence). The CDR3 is CASSFSVTGVREQYF. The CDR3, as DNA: TGTGCCAGCAGTTTTTCGGTGACAGGGGTCCGCGAGCAGTACTTC.

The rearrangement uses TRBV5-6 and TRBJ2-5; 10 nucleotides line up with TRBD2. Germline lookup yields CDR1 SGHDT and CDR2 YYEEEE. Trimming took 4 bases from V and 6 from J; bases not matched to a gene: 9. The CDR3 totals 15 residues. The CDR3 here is CASSGTGTSVKTQYF. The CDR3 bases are TGTGCCAGCAGCGGAACCGGGACTAGCGTGAAGACCCAGTACTTC.

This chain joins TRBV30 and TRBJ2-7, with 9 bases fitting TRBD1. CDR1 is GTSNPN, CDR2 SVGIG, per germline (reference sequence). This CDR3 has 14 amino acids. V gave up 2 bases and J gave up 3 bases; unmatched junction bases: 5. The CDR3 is CAWSLGTGYYEQYF. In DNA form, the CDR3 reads TGTGCCTGGAGTCTCGGGACAGGGTACTACGAGCAGTACTTC.

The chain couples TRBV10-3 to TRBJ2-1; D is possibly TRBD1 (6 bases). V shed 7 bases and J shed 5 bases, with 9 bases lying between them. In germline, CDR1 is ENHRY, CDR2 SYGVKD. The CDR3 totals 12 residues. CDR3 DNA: TGTGCCATCACCGGGACACACAATGAGCAGTTCTTC. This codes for CAITGTHNEQFF.

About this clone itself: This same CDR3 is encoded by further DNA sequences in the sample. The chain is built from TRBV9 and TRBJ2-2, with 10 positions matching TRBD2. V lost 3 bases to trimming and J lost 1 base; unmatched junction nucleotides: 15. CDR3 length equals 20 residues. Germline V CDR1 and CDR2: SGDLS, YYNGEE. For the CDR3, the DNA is TGTGCCAGCAGCGCGGGGGGGCTAGCGGGGGTACTGAGGAACACCGGGGAGCTGTTTTTT. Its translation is CASSAGGLAGVLRNTGELFF.

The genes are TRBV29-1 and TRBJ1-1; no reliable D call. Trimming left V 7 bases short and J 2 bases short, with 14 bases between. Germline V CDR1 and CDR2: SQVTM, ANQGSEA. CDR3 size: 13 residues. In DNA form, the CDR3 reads TGCAGCGCCGAGCCACATTCTAACACTGAAGCTTTCTTT. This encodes CSAEPHSNTEAFF.

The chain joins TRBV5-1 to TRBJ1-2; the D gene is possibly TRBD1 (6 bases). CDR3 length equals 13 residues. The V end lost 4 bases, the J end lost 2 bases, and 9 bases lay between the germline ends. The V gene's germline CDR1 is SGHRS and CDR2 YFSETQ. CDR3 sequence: CASSQQGNYGYTF. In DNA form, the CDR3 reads TGCGCCAGCAGCCAACAGGGAAACTATGGCTACACCTTC. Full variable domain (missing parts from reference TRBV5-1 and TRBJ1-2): KAGVTQTPRYLIKTRGQQVTLSCSPISGHRSVSWYQQTPGQGLQFLFEYFSETQRNKGNFPGRFSGRQFSNSRSEMNVSTLELGDSALYLCASSQQGNYGYTFGSGTRLTVV.

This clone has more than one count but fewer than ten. The CDR3, as DNA: TGTGCCAGCTCGGGGACAGGGGCAGATACGCAGTATTTT. It is translated as CASSGTGADTQYF. The chain is built from TRBV18 and TRBJ2-3; 10 bases are a match to TRBD1. J lost 4 bases, V lost 6 bases, and 1 base had no gene match. This CDR3 has 13 residues. Germline V gene sequence: CDR1 KGHSH, CDR2 LQKENI.

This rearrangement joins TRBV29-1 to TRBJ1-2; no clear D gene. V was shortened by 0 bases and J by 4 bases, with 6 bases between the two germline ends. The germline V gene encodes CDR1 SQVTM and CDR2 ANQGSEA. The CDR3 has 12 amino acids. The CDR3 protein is CSVEEDGYGYTF. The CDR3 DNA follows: TGCAGCGTTGAAGAGGACGGCTATGGCTACACCTTC.

The CDR3 loop is CASSPRGDTYNEQFF. CDR3 bases: TGCGCCAGCAGCCCCAGGGGGGATACCTACAATGAGCAGTTCTTC. This chain uses TRBV5-1 with TRBJ2-1; D may be TRBD1 (7 bases). The CDR3 extends over 15 amino acids. From germline, CDR1 is SGHRS and CDR2 YFSETQ. V lost 4 bases to trimming and J lost 2 bases, with 13 bases between them.

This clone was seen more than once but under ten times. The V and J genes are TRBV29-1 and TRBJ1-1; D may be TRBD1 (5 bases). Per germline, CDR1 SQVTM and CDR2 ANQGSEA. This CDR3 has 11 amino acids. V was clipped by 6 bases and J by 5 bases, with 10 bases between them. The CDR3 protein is CSVDWGTEAFF. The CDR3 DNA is TGCAGCGTAGACTGGGGGACTGAAGCTTTCTTT.

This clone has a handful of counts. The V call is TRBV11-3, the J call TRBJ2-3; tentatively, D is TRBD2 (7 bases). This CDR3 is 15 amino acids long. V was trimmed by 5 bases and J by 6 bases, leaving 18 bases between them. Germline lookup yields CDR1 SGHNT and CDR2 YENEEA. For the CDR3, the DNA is TGTGCCAGCAGCCCAAGAGGGGGGGGGTCCGATACGCAGTATTTT. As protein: CASSPRGGGSDTQYF.

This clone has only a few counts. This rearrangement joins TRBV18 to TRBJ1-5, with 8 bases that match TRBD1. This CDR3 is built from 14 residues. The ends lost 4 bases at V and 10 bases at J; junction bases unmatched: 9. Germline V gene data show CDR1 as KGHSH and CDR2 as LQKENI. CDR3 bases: TGTGCCAGCTCACTAGGACAGGGCAATGATCCCCAGCATTTT. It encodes CASSLGQGNDPQHF.

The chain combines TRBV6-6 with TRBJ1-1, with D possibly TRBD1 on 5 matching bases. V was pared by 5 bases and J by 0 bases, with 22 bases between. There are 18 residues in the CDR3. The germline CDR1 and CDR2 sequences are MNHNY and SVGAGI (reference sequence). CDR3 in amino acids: CASSPPFLPRGMNTEAFF. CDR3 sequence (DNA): TGTGCCAGCAGTCCACCTTTTTTACCTAGGGGCATGAACACTGAAGCTTTCTTT.

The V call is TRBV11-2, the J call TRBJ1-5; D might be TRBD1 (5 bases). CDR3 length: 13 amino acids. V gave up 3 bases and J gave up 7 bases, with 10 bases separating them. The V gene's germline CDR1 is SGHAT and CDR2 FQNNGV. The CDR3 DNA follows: TGTGCCAGCAGCTTCGGTAGGGACCAGCCCCAGCATTTT. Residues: CASSFGRDQPQHF.

For the CDR3, the DNA is TGTGCCAGCAGCCAAGGGACAGCCTATGGCTACACCTTC. Translation gives CASSQGTAYGYTF. This sequence joins TRBV3-1 (or the pseudogene TRBV3-2) and TRBJ1-2, with D tentatively TRBD1 (6 bases). V was cut by 1 base and J by 4 bases, with 7 bases left in between. The CDR3 has 13 residues. CDR1 and CDR2 (germline): LGHDT, YNNKEL (reference sequence).

The CDR3 region is CASSLDAPVYNEQFF. As DNA, the CDR3 is TGCGCCAGCAGCTTGGACGCCCCCGTTTACAATGAGCAGTTCTTC. This chain uses TRBV5-1 with TRBJ2-1; D unclear. The CDR3 consists of 15 residues. The germline V gene encodes CDR1 SGHRS and CDR2 YFSETQ. V was pared by 0 bases and J by 4 bases, with 11 bases between.

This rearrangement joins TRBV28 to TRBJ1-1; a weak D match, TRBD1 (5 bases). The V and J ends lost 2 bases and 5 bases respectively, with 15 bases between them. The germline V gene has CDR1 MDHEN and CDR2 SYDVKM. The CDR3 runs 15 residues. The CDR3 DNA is TGTGCCAGCAGTTTACGGCAGGGAGGTTGGACTGAAGCTTTCTTT. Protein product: CASSLRQGGWTEAFF.

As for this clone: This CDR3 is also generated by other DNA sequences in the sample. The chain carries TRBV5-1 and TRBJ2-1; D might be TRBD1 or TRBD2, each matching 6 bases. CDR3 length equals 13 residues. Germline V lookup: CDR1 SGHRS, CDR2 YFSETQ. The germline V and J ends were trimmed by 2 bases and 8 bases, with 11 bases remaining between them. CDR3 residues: CASSLGGLDEQFF. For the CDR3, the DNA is TGCGCCAGCAGCTTAGGGGGGTTGGATGAGCAGTTCTTC.

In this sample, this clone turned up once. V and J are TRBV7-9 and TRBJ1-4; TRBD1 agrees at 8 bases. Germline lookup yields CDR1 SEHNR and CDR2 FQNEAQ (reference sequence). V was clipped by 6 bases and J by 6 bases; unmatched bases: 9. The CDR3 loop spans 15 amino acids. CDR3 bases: TGTGCCAGCAGAGGAGGCCAGGACAGGGATGAAAAACTGTTTTTT. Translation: CASRGGQDRDEKLFF.

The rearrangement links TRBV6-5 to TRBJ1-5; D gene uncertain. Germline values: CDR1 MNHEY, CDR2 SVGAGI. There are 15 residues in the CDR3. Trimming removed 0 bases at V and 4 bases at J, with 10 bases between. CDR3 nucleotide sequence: TGTGCCAGCAGTTACTCTGGAGGAATAAATCAGCCCCAGCATTTT. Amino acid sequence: CASSYSGGINQPQHF.

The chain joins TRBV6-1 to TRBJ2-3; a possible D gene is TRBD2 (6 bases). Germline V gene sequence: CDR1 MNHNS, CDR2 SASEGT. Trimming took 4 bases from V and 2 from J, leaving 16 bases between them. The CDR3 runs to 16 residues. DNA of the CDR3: TGTGCCAGCAGTGGATCTTACGGGGGAACCACAGATACGCAGTATTTT. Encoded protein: CASSGSYGGTTDTQYF.

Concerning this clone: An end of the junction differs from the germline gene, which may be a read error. This CDR3 is CASSLTGASTNTQYF. CDR3 bases: TGCGCCAGCAGCTTGACTGGGGCGAGCACAAATACGCAGTATTTT. The gene calls are TRBV5-1 and TRBJ2-3; D possibly corresponds to TRBD1 (5 bases). Looked up from germline, CDR1 is SGHRS and CDR2 is YFSETQ. This CDR3 spans 15 amino acids. Together with reference TRBV5-1 and TRBJ2-3, the CDR3 gives the full variable domain: KAGVTQTPRYLIKTRGQQVTLSCSPISGHRSVSWYQQTPGQGLQFLFEYFSETQRNKGNFPGRFSGRQFSNSRSEMNVSTLELGDSALYLCASSLTGASTNTQYFGPGTRLTVL.

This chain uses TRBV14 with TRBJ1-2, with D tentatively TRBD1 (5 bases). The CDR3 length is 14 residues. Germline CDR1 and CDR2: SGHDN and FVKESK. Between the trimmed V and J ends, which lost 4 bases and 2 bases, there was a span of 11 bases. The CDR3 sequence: CASSRAGRNYGYTF. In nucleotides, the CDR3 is TGTGCCAGCAGCCGGGCAGGGCGAAACTATGGCTACACCTTC.